The 11 T cell receptor beta chains reported below all come from one sample, sequenced in a study of cytomegalovirus exposure and HLA in healthy donors. A multiplex PCR was run with 60 Vbeta primers and 13 Jbeta primers. Sequencing used immunoSEQ multiplex PCR; TCRdb keeps in-frame clones, though not all of them. The sample lists about 170,000 clones, about 78% occurring once. The source material was PBMCs. The receptors shown here come from a woman aged 45 to 65 in good health and CMV-seropositive.

This clone was seen a handful of times. The rearrangement joins TRBV7-9 to TRBJ2-1; the D gene is possibly TRBD2 (5 bases). The germline CDR1 and CDR2 sequences are SEHNR and FQNEAQ (reference sequence). The germline V and J ends were trimmed by 3 bases and 6 bases, with 9 bases remaining between them. The CDR3 loop spans 13 amino acids. The CDR3 loop is CASSFTDSNEQFF. The CDR3 region has the DNA TGTGCCAGCAGCTTTACGGACTCCAATGAGCAGTTCTTC.

The chain links TRBV5-4 to TRBJ1-2; 9 nucleotides match TRBD1. Germline CDR1 is SGHNT and CDR2 is YYREEE (reference sequence). This CDR3 has 18 residues. V shed 3 bases and J 0 bases; nucleotides not matched to a gene: 12. The CDR3 loop is CASSSTGGKTTTNYGYTF. Written as DNA, the CDR3 is TGTGCCAGCAGCTCCACAGGGGGCAAGACGACGACTAACTATGGCTACACCTTC.

The chain employs TRBV4-2 and TRBJ1-6, with D perhaps matching TRBD1 (5 bases). Germline CDR1 and CDR2: LGHNA and YNFKEQ. The CDR3 covers 15 residues. V was pared by 1 base and J by 9 bases, with 13 bases between. CDR3 protein: CASSQGGRVGSPLHF. As DNA, the CDR3 is TGTGCCAGCAGCCAAGGAGGCAGGGTGGGTTCACCCCTCCACTTT.

Concerning this clone itself: Because the CDR3 is missing its conserved closing phenylalanine or tryptophan, this is likely a read error. J is TRBJ2-7 and V is TRBV6-1; weak D call: TRBD1 (6 bases). Between the trimmed V and J ends, which lost 1 base and 2 bases, there was a span of 12 bases. CDR1 is MNHNS and CDR2 is SASEGT in the germline V gene. There are 15 residues in the CDR3. Here the CDR3 reads CASSEGRTVPYEQYL. CDR3 sequence (DNA): TGTGCCAGCAGTGAAGGGAGGACAGTTCCCTACGAGCAGTACCTC.

The chain uses TRBV11-2 and TRBJ2-2; possible D gene TRBD2, 5 bases. The CDR3 loop spans 16 amino acids. From germline, CDR1 is SGHAT and CDR2 FQNNGV. The germline V and J ends were trimmed by 7 bases and 2 bases, with 17 bases remaining between them. The CDR3 here is CASTQSGPINTGELFF. In nucleotides, the CDR3 is TGTGCCAGCACCCAAAGCGGACCCATTAACACCGGGGAGCTGTTTTTT. Full variable domain (remainder filled in from reference TRBV11-2 and TRBJ2-2): EAGVAQSPRYKIIEKRQSVAFWCNPISGHATLYWYQQILGQGPKLLIQFQNNGVVDDSQLPKDRFSAERLKGVDSTLKIQPAKLEDSAVYLCASTQSGPINTGELFFGEGSRLTVL.

This rearrangement joins TRBV5-6 to TRBJ1-5; D gene uncertain. V was cut by 5 bases and J by 8 bases, with 14 bases left in between. The CDR3 covers 13 residues. CDR1 is SGHDT, CDR2 YYEEEE, per germline. The CDR3 DNA is TGTGCCAGCAGTCCCGGGGTTTGGGAGCCCCAGCATTTT. This gives the protein CASSPGVWEPQHF.

This chain links TRBV5-1 with TRBJ2-5, with D maybe TRBD2 (6 bases). Deletions cut 4 bases from V and 5 bases from J, with 15 bases between. Germline V CDR1 and CDR2: SGHRS, YFSETQ. CDR3 size: 14 residues. This chain's CDR3 is CASSQRGGAETQYF. CDR3 coding DNA: TGCGCCAGCAGCCAGAGGGGAGGAGCCGAGACCCAGTACTTC.

This CDR3 reads CASSLAGSGSTEAFF. The CDR3 nucleotides read TGCGCCAGCAGCTTGGCGGGTTCTGGTAGCACTGAAGCTTTCTTT. The genes are TRBV5-1 and TRBJ1-1; D uncertain. The CDR3 loop spans 15 amino acids. Trimming pared 0 bases from V and 4 bases from J, leaving 13 bases between. Germline CDR1 and CDR2: SGHRS and YFSETQ.

The chain has TRBV7-6 and TRBJ2-3; D may be TRBD2 (7 bases). With 7 bases removed from V and 1 base from J, the gap between germline ends came to 12 bases. Germline CDR1 is SGHVS and CDR2 is FNYEAQ. This CDR3 spans 14 amino acids. As DNA, the CDR3 is TGTGCCAGCACCTGGGGGGGCGGCACAGATACGCAGTATTTT. As protein: CASTWGGGTDTQYF.

The chain employs TRBV6-6 and TRBJ2-7; D not certain. Germline CDR1 MNHNY, CDR2 SVGAGI (reference sequence). The germline V and J ends were trimmed by 7 bases and 1 base, with 14 bases remaining between them. The CDR3 is 14 residues long. The CDR3 reads CASTLMTGSYEQYF. In nucleotides, the CDR3 is TGTGCCAGCACCCTAATGACGGGTTCCTACGAGCAGTACTTC.

The J gene is TRBJ1-1, the V gene TRBV9; 12 nucleotides line up with TRBD1. The CDR3 contains 13 residues. V lost 0 bases and J lost 11; bases outside the gene matches: 2. Germline loops: CDR1 SGDLS, CDR2 YYNGEE. In nucleotides, the CDR3 is TGTGCCAGCAGCGTAGAGGGACAGGGGGCCGCTTTCTTT. Residues: CASSVEGQGAAFF.